Listed here are 8 T cell receptor beta chains from one sample, sequenced in a study of T cell changes during pregnancy in multiple sclerosis. The table came from immunoSEQ multiplex PCR; TCRdb's copy has only in-frame clones and leaves some out. The table has about 68,000 clones, 80% to 95% seen once. The sample was peripheral blood, taken after pregnancy. The receptors derive from a female donor in good health, enrolled as a control in a pregnancy study.

In this sample, this clone turned up a few times. V usage is TRBV5-6 and J usage is TRBJ1-5, with D possibly being TRBD1 (5 bases). Trimming shortened V by 4 bases and J by 6 bases, and 20 bases separated the two germline ends. There are 16 residues in the CDR3. From germline, CDR1 is SGHDT and CDR2 YYEEEE. The CDR3 loop is CASSLRTREATQPQHF. As DNA, the CDR3 is TGTGCCAGCAGCCTCCGGACCAGGGAGGCCACTCAGCCCCAGCATTTT.

This clone was detected only once. The chain recombines TRBV28 with TRBJ2-7; 9 bases line up with TRBD1. The CDR3 length is 16 residues. J was trimmed by 3 bases and V by 5 bases; bases with no gene match: 11. The germline CDR1 and CDR2 sequences are MDHEN and SYDVKM. The DNA of the CDR3 is TGTGCCAGCAGTCCCAAGACAGGGGGGACGTACTACGAGCAGTACTTC. It encodes CASSPKTGGTYYEQYF.

The chain employs TRBV7-9 and TRBJ1-2; D is unresolved. The CDR3 spans 17 residues. V was shortened by 5 bases and J by 1 base, with 20 bases between the two germline ends. CDR1 is SEHNR and CDR2 is FQNEAQ in the germline V gene (reference sequence). The CDR3 DNA reads as TGTGCCAGCAGCCCCGGAGGGCCTATACCTTTTAACTATGGCTACACCTTC. Its translation is CASSPGGPIPFNYGYTF.

The gene calls are TRBV9 and TRBJ1-1; tentative D call: TRBD1 (5 bases). V was clipped by 4 bases and J by 3 bases, with 19 bases between them. Per the germline V gene, CDR1 is SGDLS and CDR2 is YYNGEE. CDR3 length: 16 residues. CDR3 coding DNA: TGTGCCAGCAGCCCCCGCTCGAGGGAGGGGTACACTGAAGCTTTCTTT. It specifies CASSPRSREGYTEAFF.

The rearrangement joins TRBV13 to TRBJ2-2, with D possibly TRBD1 on 7 matching bases. Germline V gives CDR1 PRHDT, CDR2 FYEKMQ (reference sequence). V was shortened by 5 bases and J by 8 bases, with 21 bases between the two germline ends. The CDR3 has 16 amino acids. CDR3 sequence (DNA): TGTGCCAGCAGCCCGTTAGGCCAGGGGGGCACTGGGGAGCTGTTTTTT. Protein: CASSPLGQGGTGELFF.

The chain is built from TRBV5-5 and TRBJ1-5; 8 bases are shared with TRBD1. The CDR3 contains 14 residues. Trimming at V came to 2 bases and at J to 4 bases, leaving 2 bases not matched to a gene. In germline, CDR1 is SGHKS, CDR2 YYEKEE (reference sequence). The CDR3 sequence is CASSFNRGNQPQHF. In DNA, the CDR3 is TGTGCCAGCAGCTTCAACAGGGGGAATCAGCCCCAGCATTTT.

This clone has more than one count but fewer than ten. The chain combines TRBV18 with TRBJ2-5; tentative D call: TRBD2 (7 bases). V was pared by 2 bases and J by 0 bases, with 10 bases between. The CDR3 runs to 15 residues. The germline gives CDR1 KGHSH, CDR2 LQKENI. The CDR3 DNA sequence: TGTGCCAGCTCACCATTCGGGGGGCACCAAGAGACCCAGTACTTC. Encoded protein: CASSPFGGHQETQYF.

J is TRBJ2-1 and V is TRBV27; TRBD1 might be the D (5 bases). V lost 2 bases, J lost 8 bases, and 16 bases lay in between. The V gene's germline CDR1 is MNHEY and CDR2 SMNVEV (reference sequence). The CDR3 sequence is 15 residues long. CDR3 DNA: TGTGCCAGCAGTTTAAGGACACTCCCTCGCGATGAGCAGTTCTTC. It yields the protein CASSLRTLPRDEQFF.